This TCR beta chain was sequenced for a study of T cells in Graves' hyperthyroidism and ophthalmopathy. This clonotype was found many times. The CDR3 regions of TCR beta were amplified from RNA transcripts. Primed by the HTBI set, a first-round RT-PCR was run on the TCR CDR3. One entry per CDR3 protein, called by TCRdb with MiXCR from the multiplex PCR reads. The data contain approximately 370,000 distinct CDR3 sequences, roughly a sixth of them singletons. V lost 6 bases and J lost 7, with 12 bases in between. The germline V gene encodes CDR1 MNHNS and CDR2 SASEGT. The CDR3 is made up of 12 amino acids.

The rearrangement links TRBV6-1 to TRBJ2-5; D ambiguous. The specimen sequenced was blood. The receptor was derived from a woman aged 30 to 39 with Graves' hyperthyroidism that later progressed to Graves' ophthalmopathy. CDR3 DNA: TGTGCCAGCAGCTTCGCCCCCGGGACCCAGTACTTC. It encodes CASSFAPGTQYF.